Listed here are 20 T cell receptor beta chains from one sample, sequenced in a study of human T cells and chemical hapten exposure. Documented time point: patch test 1, 2 weeks after DPC sensitization. Treatment reported: therapeutic diphenylcyclopropenone sensitization with weekly scalp DPC. TCRdb reprocessed the RACE reads with MiXCR, giving one entry per CDR3 protein. The table shows tens of thousands of distinct CDR3 sequences, with about an eighth occurring only once. The sample in question was whole blood, obtained in connection with sensitization to the hapten diphenylcyclopropenone (DPC). These receptors came from an older woman with alopecia areata. Some clones in this sample may be carry-over from other donors' samples.

J is TRBJ1-4 and V is TRBV6-6, with 10 bases that match TRBD1. J was trimmed by 2 bases and V by 2 bases; bases with no gene match: 2. CDR3 size: 16 residues. The germline gives CDR1 MNHNY, CDR2 SVGAGI (reference sequence). CDR3 coding DNA: TGTGCCAGCAGTTACCCGGGACAGGGGACTAATGAAAAACTGTTTTTT. Translation: CASSYPGQGTNEKLFF.

This clonotype has only a few counts. J is TRBJ1-1 and V is TRBV6-2 or TRBV6-3; D is unresolved. The CDR3 spans 15 residues. Germline-derived CDR1 and CDR2 are MNHEY and SVGEGT. V was pared by 5 bases and J by 4 bases, with 17 bases between. CDR3 in DNA: TGTGCCAGCAGTCTCCGCGGCTTACCGGGCACTGAAGCTTTCTTT. Translating it yields CASSLRGLPGTEAFF.

This clonotype occurred many times. The V and J genes are TRBV7-9 and TRBJ2-3, with D perhaps TRBD2 (7 bases). The V gene lost 2 bases and the J gene lost 0 bases, with 12 bases spanning the gap. The CDR3 runs 16 residues. The germline V gene has CDR1 SEHNR and CDR2 FQNEAQ (reference sequence). CDR3 sequence (DNA): TGTGCCAGCAGCTTACGGTCGGGGGGCAGCACAGATACGCAGTATTTT. Protein sequence: CASSLRSGGSTDTQYF.

This clonotype was counted at least ten times. V is TRBV5-1 and J is TRBJ2-2, with TRBD1 identical over 7 bases. Germline-derived CDR1 and CDR2 are SGHRS and YFSETQ. CDR3 length: 15 amino acids. The V and J ends lost 2 bases and 0 bases, in that order; junction bases with no gene match: 1. The CDR3 sequence: CASSLGTANTGELFF. CDR3 nucleotides: TGCGCCAGCAGCTTAGGGACAGCGAACACCGGGGAGCTGTTTTTT. Based on the CDR3 plus reference TRBV5-1 and TRBJ2-2, the full variable domain is KAGVTQTPRYLIKTRGQQVTLSCSPISGHRSVSWYQQTPGQGLQFLFEYFSETQRNKGNFPGRFSGRQFSNSRSEMNVSTLELGDSALYLCASSLGTANTGELFFGEGSRLTVL.

This clonotype was counted at least ten times. The chain employs TRBV12-3 or TRBV12-4 and TRBJ2-1, with 8 nucleotides matching TRBD1. After removal of 2 bases from V and 6 bases from J, the junction contained 3 bases not matched to a gene. This CDR3 region has 14 residues. CDR3 sequence (DNA): TGTGCCAGCAGTTTATTAACAGGGGGCAATGAGCAGTTCTTC. This encodes CASSLLTGGNEQFF.

This clonotype was recorded many times. The CDR3: CASSSSPRRDSYEQYF. The CDR3 DNA follows: TGCGCCAGCAGCTCGAGTCCCCGGCGCGACTCCTACGAGCAGTACTTC. The chain employs TRBV5-1 and TRBJ2-7, with D unresolved. Germline CDR1 and CDR2: SGHRS and YFSETQ. The V gene lost 3 bases and the J gene lost 0 bases, with 16 bases spanning the gap. The CDR3 runs 16 residues.

This clonotype was recorded a few times. The chain links TRBV20-1 to TRBJ1-4; D gene uncertain. The CDR3 has 13 residues. Trimming removed 2 bases at V and 6 bases at J, with 10 bases between. Germline CDR1 reads DFQATT; CDR2 reads SNEGSKA (reference sequence). CDR3 amino acids: CSARSTGDEKLFF. DNA of the CDR3: TGCAGTGCTAGAAGTACTGGCGATGAAAAACTGTTTTTT.

This clonotype appeared a few times. The chain recombines TRBV6-2 or TRBV6-3 with TRBJ2-6, with 7 bases lining up with TRBD1. This CDR3 contains 18 residues. Germline CDR1 and CDR2: MNHEY and SVGEGT. Trimming cost V 6 bases and J 4 bases; bases outside gene matches: 15. The CDR3, as DNA: TGTGCCAGCAGCGATCCAACAGGGGTCTCGGCCGGGGCCAACGTCCTGACTTTC. Protein product: CASSDPTGVSAGANVLTF.

The V gene is TRBV4-1, the J gene TRBJ1-4; 11 nucleotides align to TRBD1. V shed 3 bases and J 5 bases; nucleotides not matched to a gene: 2. Germline V gene sequence: CDR1 MGHRA, CDR2 YSYEKL. CDR3 length: 15 residues. CDR3: CASSQGQGVNEKLFF. CDR3 nucleotides: TGCGCCAGCAGCCAGGGACAGGGGGTGAATGAAAAACTGTTTTTT.

CDR3 amino acids: CASSQAQTGLGRRGYTF. In nucleotides, the CDR3 is TGCGCCAGCAGCCAAGCTCAGACAGGGTTGGGACGTAGGGGCTACACCTTC. The chain recombines TRBV4-1 with TRBJ1-2; 7 bases match TRBD1. The CDR3 is made up of 17 amino acids. Germline CDR1 reads MGHRA; CDR2 reads YSYEKL. V lost 1 base and J lost 8; bases outside the gene matches: 16.

V usage is TRBV7-6 and J usage is TRBJ2-3, with TRBD1 matching over 8 bases. Germline assignment: CDR1 SGHVS and CDR2 FNYEAQ. The length of the CDR3 is 17 residues. V lost 0 bases to trimming and J lost 5 bases; unmatched junction nucleotides: 10. DNA of the CDR3: TGTGCCAGCAGCTTAGCATCAGCAGGGGGCGGGTTAGATACGCAGTATTTT. It translates to CASSLASAGGGLDTQYF.

This clonotype was seen repeatedly, ten times or more. CDR3 nucleotides: TGTGCCAGCAGCGGTTCAGGCCAGGCTAGCACAGATACGCAGTATTTT. Translation: CASSGSGQASTDTQYF. The chain links TRBV9 to TRBJ2-3; D gene unclear. Trimming cost V 3 bases and J 0 bases, with 14 bases left between them. Germline assignment: CDR1 SGDLS and CDR2 YYNGEE. This CDR3 contains 16 residues.

This clonotype has just a few counts. The rearrangement joins TRBV18 to TRBJ2-3, with D possibly being TRBD2 (5 bases). The CDR3 has 14 amino acids. CDR1 is KGHSH, CDR2 LQKENI, per germline. Trimming took 5 bases from V and 0 from J, leaving 9 bases between them. The CDR3 nucleotides read TGTGCCAGCTCATACGCTAGCAGCACAGATACGCAGTATTTT. Translating gives CASSYASSTDTQYF.

In its sample, this clonotype was seen a few times. This chain uses TRBV18 with TRBJ2-3, with 11 positions matching TRBD1. V lost 4 bases, J lost 5 bases, and 17 bases stayed unmatched. Germline V gene data show CDR1 as KGHSH and CDR2 as LQKENI. This CDR3 has 19 amino acids. The CDR3 reads CASSQSGQGAILRGDTQYF. The CDR3 nucleotides are TGTGCCAGCTCACAGTCCGGACAGGGGGCAATCCTTCGAGGAGATACGCAGTATTTT.

The table lists this clonotype with many counts. J is TRBJ1-2 and V is TRBV9; no firm D call. Germline V gene sequence: CDR1 SGDLS, CDR2 YYNGEE. V was shortened by 4 bases and J by 11 bases, with 18 bases between the two germline ends. The CDR3 runs to 13 residues. The DNA of the CDR3 is TGTGCCAGCAGCCTCCTGGAGGTTTCGGGTTACACCTTC. Protein product: CASSLLEVSGYTF. Together with reference TRBV9 and TRBJ1-2, the CDR3 gives the full variable domain: DSGVTQTPKHLITATGQRVTLRCSPRSGDLSVYWYQQSLDQGLQFLIQYYNGEERAKGNILERFSAQQFPDLHSELNLSSLELGDSALYFCASSLLEVSGYTFGSGTRLTVV.

This clonotype was counted a few times. No conserved phenylalanine or tryptophan is present at the end of the CDR3, so a read error is the likely explanation. It is unclear where the CDR3 begins or ends on the DNA, so no DNA is shown, and the CDR3 is as TCRdb lists it. V usage is TRBV6-4 and J usage is TRBJ2-7. Germline-derived CDR1 and CDR2 are MRHNA and SNTAGT. Ends included, the CDR3 has 9 residues. CDR3 amino acids: CASSEGRQL.

This clonotype was seen many times. V gene TRBV5-1 combines with J gene TRBJ2-5; 8 bases are shared with TRBD1. V lost 0 bases, J lost 5 bases, and 6 bases stayed unmatched. This CDR3 is 15 amino acids long. Germline-derived CDR1 and CDR2 are SGHRS and YFSETQ. The CDR3 reads CASSLETGEWETQYF. As DNA, the CDR3 is TGCGCCAGCAGCTTGGAGACAGGGGAGTGGGAGACCCAGTACTTC.

Here the CDR3 reads CASSAGDGLSDTQYF. CDR3 in DNA: TGTGCCAGCAGCGCGGGGGACGGGCTTTCAGATACGCAGTATTTT. V and J are TRBV9 and TRBJ2-3; D perhaps matches TRBD2 (6 bases). V lost 3 bases, J lost 4 bases, and 15 bases lay in between. This CDR3 has 15 residues. Germline assignment: CDR1 SGDLS and CDR2 YYNGEE.

This clonotype was counted between two and nine times. The chain combines TRBV18 with TRBJ1-1; no reliable D call. V was cut by 6 bases and J by 3 bases, with 11 bases left in between. The CDR3 sequence is 13 residues long. Germline V CDR1 and CDR2: KGHSH, LQKENI. The CDR3 DNA sequence: TGTGCCAGCTCCCGCCTTAGGGACACTGAAGCTTTCTTT. Its translation is CASSRLRDTEAFF.

CDR3 protein: CASSQVRGTEAFF. The CDR3 DNA follows: TGCGCCAGCAGCCAAGTCCGGGGCACTGAAGCTTTCTTT. The V call is TRBV4-1, the J call TRBJ1-1; no definite D call. V lost 1 base and J lost 4, with 7 bases in between. Germline CDR1 and CDR2: MGHRA and YSYEKL. The CDR3 is made up of 13 amino acids.